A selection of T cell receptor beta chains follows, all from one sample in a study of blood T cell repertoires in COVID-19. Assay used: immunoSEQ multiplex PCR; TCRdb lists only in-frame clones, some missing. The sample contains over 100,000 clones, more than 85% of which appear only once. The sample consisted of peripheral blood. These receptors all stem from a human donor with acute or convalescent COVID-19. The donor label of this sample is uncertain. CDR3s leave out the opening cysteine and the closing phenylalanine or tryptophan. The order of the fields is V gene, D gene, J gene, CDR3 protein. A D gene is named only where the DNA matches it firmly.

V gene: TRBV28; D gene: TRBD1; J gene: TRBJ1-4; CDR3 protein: ASSRGQGREKLF
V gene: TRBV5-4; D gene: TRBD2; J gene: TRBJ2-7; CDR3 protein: ASSLMASGLHEQY
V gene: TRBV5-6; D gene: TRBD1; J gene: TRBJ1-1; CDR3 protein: ASSSLGQGMNTEAF
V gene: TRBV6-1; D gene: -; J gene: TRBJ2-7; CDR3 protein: ASSLTLAYEQY
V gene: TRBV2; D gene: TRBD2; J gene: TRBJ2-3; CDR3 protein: AGKGLATDTQY
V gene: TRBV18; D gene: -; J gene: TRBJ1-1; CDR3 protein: ASSPPGRNTEAF
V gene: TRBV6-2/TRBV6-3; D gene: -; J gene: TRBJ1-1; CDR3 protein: ASSYSPWEGGRNTEAF
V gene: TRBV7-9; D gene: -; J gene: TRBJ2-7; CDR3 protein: ASSQDYREQY
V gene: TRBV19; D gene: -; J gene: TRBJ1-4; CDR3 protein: ASSILPVEKLF
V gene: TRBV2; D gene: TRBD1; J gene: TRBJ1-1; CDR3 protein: ASSITGGFTEAF
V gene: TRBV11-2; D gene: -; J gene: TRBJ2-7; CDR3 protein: ASSLAAGVYEQY
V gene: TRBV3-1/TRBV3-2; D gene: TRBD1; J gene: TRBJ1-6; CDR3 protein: ASSQGQGGGSPLH
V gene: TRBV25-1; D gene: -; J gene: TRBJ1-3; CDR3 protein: ASSDLGAGGTIY
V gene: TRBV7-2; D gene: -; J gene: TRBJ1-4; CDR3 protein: ASSQRGVNEKLF
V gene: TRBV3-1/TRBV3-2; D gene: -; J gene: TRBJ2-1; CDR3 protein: ASSQVRRYNEQF
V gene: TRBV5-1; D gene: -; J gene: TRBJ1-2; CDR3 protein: ASSLAGSGGYT
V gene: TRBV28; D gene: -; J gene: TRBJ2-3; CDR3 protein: ASSPGGGHTDTQY
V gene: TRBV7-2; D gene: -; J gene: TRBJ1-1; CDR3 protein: ASSQEQGRVGAF
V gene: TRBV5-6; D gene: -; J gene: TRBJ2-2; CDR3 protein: ASSLIQGTGELF
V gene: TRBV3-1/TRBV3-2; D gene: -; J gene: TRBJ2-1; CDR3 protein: ASSQSLDGEQF
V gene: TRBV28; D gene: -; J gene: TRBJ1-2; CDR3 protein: ASSFGPGDYGYT
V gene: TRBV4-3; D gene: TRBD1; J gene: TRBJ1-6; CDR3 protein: ASSRDRGINSPLH
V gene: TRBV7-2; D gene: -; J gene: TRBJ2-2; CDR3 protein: ASSLAHSSNTGELF
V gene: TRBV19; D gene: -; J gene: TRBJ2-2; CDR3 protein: ASRPQGTGELF
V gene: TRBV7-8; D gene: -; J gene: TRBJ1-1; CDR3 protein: ASSDDGHSTSAF